One and the same sample provided the 4 T cell receptor beta chains below, sequenced in a study of blood T cell repertoires in COVID-19. Assay used: immunoSEQ multiplex PCR; TCRdb lists only in-frame clones, some missing. This sample has under 200,000 clones, with 90% to 95% found just once. The specimen sequenced was peripheral blood. These receptors all come from a man in his fifties or sixties with acute or convalescent COVID-19.

V is TRBV5-5 and J is TRBJ2-5, with 9 bases lining up with TRBD1. The germline V gene has CDR1 SGHKS and CDR2 YYEKEE (reference sequence). CDR3 length equals 14 residues. Trimming cost V 2 bases and J 5 bases; bases outside gene matches: 4. The CDR3 bases are TGTGCCAGCAGCTTCATAGACAGGGGGGAGACCCAGTACTTC. It codes for CASSFIDRGETQYF.

The chain is built from TRBV30 and TRBJ1-1; 8 bases line up with TRBD1. The CDR3 is 12 residues long. CDR1 and CDR2 from the germline V gene are GTSNPN and SVGIG (reference sequence). Trimming removed 1 base from V and 6 bases from J; junction bases left unmatched: 1. CDR3 in amino acids: CAWSEQGAEAFF. The CDR3 nucleotides are TGTGCCTGGAGTGAACAGGGGGCTGAAGCTTTCTTT.

The rearrangement joins TRBV4-1 to TRBJ2-5; TRBD1 matches 7 bases. The germline gives CDR1 MGHRA, CDR2 YSYEKL. V lost 1 base, J lost 3 bases, and 2 bases stayed unmatched. The CDR3 sequence is 14 residues long. The DNA for the CDR3 is TGCGCCAGCAGCCAAGCGGGGACAGAAGAGACCCAGTACTTC. Its translation is CASSQAGTEETQYF.

The CDR3 spells CASSPGGNTQYF. The CDR3 nucleotides read TGTGCCAGCAGCCCCGGCGGAAATACGCAGTATTTT. The chain joins TRBV9 to TRBJ2-3; no clear D. There are 12 residues in the CDR3. Germline CDR1 is SGDLS and CDR2 is YYNGEE. The ends were cut back, 4 bases at V and 7 bases at J, with 10 bases in the middle.